Listed here are 16 T cell receptor beta chains from one sample, sequenced in a study of sequential checkpoint blockade in melanoma. The treatment: randomized to nivolumab then ipilimumab (arm A) or the reverse (arm B). This table comes from immunoSEQ multiplex PCR, and its TCRdb copy is limited to in-frame clones, with some not included. Here the sample spans 20,000 or so clones, roughly two thirds being singletons. The sample consisted of CD8+ T cells sorted from blood (inferred from file names), taken from a patient given nivolumab and ipilimumab in sequence. The receptor source for this set is a human donor with melanoma.

The rearrangement uses TRBV6-5 and TRBJ2-5; 12 bases fit TRBD2. V shed 9 bases and J 3 bases; nucleotides not matched to a gene: 2. The germline gives CDR1 MNHEY, CDR2 SVGAGI. This CDR3 contains 13 residues. The CDR3 nucleotides read TGTGCCAGTCCTAGCGGGGGGGAAGAGACCCAGTACTTC. Translating it yields CASPSGGEETQYF.

In its sample, this clone was seen once. The rearrangement uses TRBV2 and TRBJ1-1; D unresolved. Deletions cut 9 bases from V and 1 base from J, with 15 bases between. The CDR3 length is 14 residues. Germline assignment: CDR1 SNHLY and CDR2 FYNNEI. Written as DNA, the CDR3 is TGTGCCAGGCAACGATCAACAGAGAACACTGAAGCTTTCTTT. It translates to CARQRSTENTEAFF.

J is TRBJ1-4 and V is TRBV7-9; a possible D gene is TRBD1 (6 bases). The germline V gene encodes CDR1 SEHNR and CDR2 FQNEAQ (reference sequence). The V end was cut by 7 bases, the J end by 3 bases, with 12 bases between. The CDR3 totals 14 residues. This CDR3 is CASTPDSPNEKLFF. The CDR3 region has the DNA TGTGCCAGCACTCCGGACAGCCCTAATGAAAAACTGTTTTTT.

V usage is TRBV6-5 and J usage is TRBJ1-2; TRBD1 matches 7 bases. Per the germline V gene, CDR1 is MNHEY and CDR2 is SVGAGI. With V trimmed by 0 bases and J by 6 bases, 4 bases remained unmatched. This CDR3 region has 14 residues. This CDR3 reads CASSYSTGSDGYTF. In DNA, the CDR3 is TGTGCCAGCAGTTACTCGACAGGGTCGGATGGCTACACCTTC.

This clone is termed medium-sized. Other DNA sequences within the sample encode an identical CDR3. The CDR3, as DNA: TGTGCCACCAGCAGAGAGCGGACAGGATCCTACGAGCAGTACTTC. As protein: CATSRERTGSYEQYF. The V call is TRBV15, the J call TRBJ2-7, with TRBD1 identical over 7 bases. The CDR3 spans 15 residues. The germline V gene encodes CDR1 LNHNV and CDR2 YYDKDF (reference sequence). The V segment lost 0 bases and the J segment 1 base; nucleotides outside the gene matches: 3.

The chain carries TRBV6-5 and TRBJ1-4; D gene ambiguous. V lost 4 bases, J lost 0 bases, and 6 bases lay in between. CDR3 size: 14 residues. Germline lookup yields CDR1 MNHEY and CDR2 SVGAGI. CDR3 region: CASSSLATNEKLFF. The CDR3 DNA reads as TGTGCCAGCAGTTCCTTAGCAACTAATGAAAAACTGTTTTTT.

The chain couples TRBV6-4 to TRBJ1-2; 7 bases map to TRBD1. V shed 5 bases, J shed 8 bases, and the junction held 8 bases outside the gene matches. The CDR3 loop spans 13 amino acids. Germline CDR1 reads MRHNA; CDR2 reads SNTAGT. CDR3 nucleotides: TGTGCCAGCAGTCTCTCAGGGGGAAGGGGCTACACCTTC. Its translation: CASSLSGGRGYTF.

J is TRBJ1-4 and V is TRBV6-5; D perhaps matches TRBD1 (5 bases). The CDR3 runs to 14 residues. Germline lookup yields CDR1 MNHEY and CDR2 SVGAGI. With 6 bases removed from V and 0 bases from J, the gap between germline ends came to 8 bases. The CDR3 sequence is CASRRGATNEKLFF. The CDR3 DNA sequence: TGTGCCAGCAGGCGGGGGGCAACTAATGAAAAACTGTTTTTT.

This chain uses TRBV29-1 with TRBJ2-1; the match to TRBD2 covers 11 bases. The V segment lost 4 bases and the J segment 8 bases; nucleotides outside the gene matches: 4. The CDR3 contains 13 residues. Germline values: CDR1 SQVTM, CDR2 ANQGSEA. CDR3 sequence: CSVVTSGSYEQFF. The CDR3 DNA reads TGCAGCGTTGTAACTAGCGGGAGTTATGAGCAGTTCTTC.

This clone was observed a few times. V is TRBV19 and J is TRBJ2-1, with D possibly being TRBD2 (6 bases). Germline CDR1 reads LNHDA; CDR2 reads SQIVND (reference sequence). The ends were cut back, 7 bases at V and 9 bases at J, with 16 bases in the middle. The CDR3 has 13 residues. The CDR3 DNA is TGTGCCAGTACCCTTGGGGACGGGGGTGAGCAGTTCTTC. Translated, it gives CASTLGDGGEQFF.

This sequence joins TRBV7-8 and TRBJ1-6; the D is unclear. The germline gives CDR1 SGHVS, CDR2 FQNEAQ. The V end lost 1 base, the J end lost 5 bases, and 9 bases lay between the germline ends. The CDR3 covers 15 residues. The CDR3 DNA follows: TGTGCCAGCAGCTTAGTTGGCCAACATAATTCACCCCTCCACTTT. Its translation is CASSLVGQHNSPLHF.

The chain has TRBV19 and TRBJ2-5, with D possibly being TRBD2 (5 bases). V was clipped by 2 bases and J by 1 base, with 8 bases between them. Germline values: CDR1 LNHDA, CDR2 SQIVND (reference sequence). This CDR3 is built from 14 residues. The CDR3 bases are TGTGCCAGTAGTATACTCGGGATCCAAGAGACCCAGTACTTC. Translated, it gives CASSILGIQETQYF. Filled out from reference TRBV19 and TRBJ2-5, the complete variable domain reads DGGITQSPKYLFRKEGQNVTLSCEQNLNHDAMYWYRQDPGQGLRLIYYSQIVNDFQKGDIAEGYSVSREKKESFPLTVTSAQKNPTAFYLCASSILGIQETQYFGPGTRLLVL.

This chain joins TRBV5-8 and TRBJ1-1; TRBD1 aligns across 8 bases. The CDR3 loop spans 15 amino acids. CDR1 and CDR2 (germline): SGHTS, YDEGEE. Trimming at V came to 0 bases and at J to 11 bases, leaving 12 bases not matched to a gene. The chain's CDR3 is CASSLGQGKDLGAFF. CDR3 bases: TGTGCCAGCAGCTTGGGACAGGGGAAAGATTTGGGCGCTTTCTTT. The full variable domain, rest sourced from reference TRBV5-8 and TRBJ1-1, is EAGVTQSPTHLIKTRGQQATLRCSPISGHTSVYWYQQALGLGLQFLLWYDEGEERNRGNFPPRFSGRQFPNYSSELNVNALELEDSALYLCASSLGQGKDLGAFFGQGTRLTVV.

This sequence joins TRBV7-9 and TRBJ1-3, with D maybe TRBD1 (5 bases). The CDR3 totals 16 residues. The V and J ends lost 2 bases and 2 bases respectively, with 13 bases between them. Germline CDR1 SEHNR, CDR2 FQNEAQ (reference sequence). The CDR3: CASSLPQGGPGNTIYF. The DNA for the CDR3 is TGTGCCAGCAGCTTACCCCAGGGAGGCCCTGGAAACACCATATATTTT.

This sequence joins TRBV9 and TRBJ2-7; TRBD1 might be the D (5 bases). This CDR3 region has 16 residues. The germline V gene encodes CDR1 SGDLS and CDR2 YYNGEE. Trimming removed 0 bases from V and 0 bases from J, with 13 bases in between. CDR3 bases: TGTGCCAGCAGCGTAGGCGGAGACAGTAGCTCCTACGAGCAGTACTTC. It encodes CASSVGGDSSSYEQYF.

J is TRBJ1-1 and V is TRBV25-1; 8 bases map to TRBD1. Trimming at V came to 6 bases and at J to 1 base, leaving 4 bases not matched to a gene. The CDR3 has 14 residues. The germline V gene has CDR1 MGHDK and CDR2 SYGVNS. CDR3 in amino acids: CASSQGQGNTEAFF. CDR3 DNA sequence: TGTGCCAGCAGCCAAGGACAGGGGAACACTGAAGCTTTCTTT.